The 25 T cell receptor beta chains listed next were all sequenced from one sample in a study of patients and donors after allogeneic stem cell transplantation. TCRdb re-analysed the RT-PCR reads in MiXCR, keeping a single row per CDR3 protein. The table lists fewer than 200,000 distinct CDR3 sequences, 25% to 35% of them singletons. Sequencing was carried out using blood, either unsorted or a sorted T cell fraction (not recorded which). The receptor source for this set is a human donor who was either an allogeneic HSCT recipient or a stem cell or donor lymphocyte infusion donor (not recorded which). It is not recorded whose cells these are; they may come from a transplant donor.

The chain joins TRBV20-1 to TRBJ2-4; 11 bases match TRBD2. V lost 3 bases and J lost 8; bases outside the gene matches: 6. The CDR3 totals 14 residues. The germline V gene has CDR1 DFQATT and CDR2 SNEGSKA (reference sequence). In DNA form, the CDR3 reads TGCAGTGCTAGTAGCGGGAGGGCTCAGGACATTCAGTACTTC. It specifies CSASSGRAQDIQYF.

V usage is TRBV6-1 and J usage is TRBJ2-1, with D perhaps TRBD1 or TRBD2 (5 bases each). V was shortened by 2 bases and J by 2 bases, with 13 bases between the two germline ends. From germline, CDR1 is MNHNS and CDR2 SASEGT. This CDR3 comprises 16 residues. The CDR3 protein is CASSERVGAPYNEQFF. CDR3 in DNA: TGTGCCAGCAGTGAACGCGTCGGGGCCCCCTACAATGAGCAGTTCTTC.

The chain has TRBV5-1 and TRBJ2-2; 13 bases line up with TRBD2. This CDR3 is built from 17 residues. The trim removed 3 bases at V and 4 bases at J, leaving 6 bases unmatched. Germline CDR1 and CDR2: SGHRS and YFSETQ. CDR3 coding DNA: TGCGCCAGCAGCTCTCGGACTAGCGGGAGTACCACCGGGGAGCTGTTTTTT. Encoded protein: CASSSRTSGSTTGELFF.

The CDR3, as DNA: TGTGCCAGCAGTCCCCTCTTGGGGCGGGGAGATACGCAGTATTTT. Its translation: CASSPLLGRGDTQYF. The chain couples TRBV12-3 or TRBV12-4 to TRBJ2-3, with D maybe TRBD2 (6 bases). CDR3 size: 15 residues. V was trimmed by 5 bases and J by 5 bases, leaving 17 bases between them.

This clonotype was seen a few times. CDR3 amino acids: CSADPDGIYSNQPQHF. CDR3 bases: TGCAGTGCTGACCCCGACGGGATCTATAGCAATCAGCCCCAGCATTTT. The chain uses TRBV20-1 and TRBJ1-5; D gene uncertain. The germline V gene encodes CDR1 DFQATT and CDR2 SNEGSKA (reference sequence). Trimming left V 5 bases short and J 0 bases short, with 17 bases between. The CDR3 extends over 16 amino acids.

This chain connects TRBV15 to TRBJ2-1, with D hard to call. From germline, CDR1 is LNHNV and CDR2 YYDKDF (reference sequence). This CDR3 has 15 residues. V dropped 1 base and J dropped 3 bases, with 10 bases sitting between them. CDR3 sequence reads: CATSRGSDFYNEQFF. As DNA, the CDR3 is TGTGCCACCAGCAGAGGAAGTGATTTCTACAATGAGCAGTTCTTC.

This clonotype has a handful of counts. The chain uses TRBV5-1 and TRBJ2-2, with D perhaps matching TRBD2 (5 bases). The CDR3 is 17 amino acids. V was trimmed by 0 bases and J by 1 base, leaving 13 bases between them. Germline CDR1 and CDR2: SGHRS and YFSETQ. CDR3 in amino acids: CASSLAAVARNTGELFF. The CDR3 DNA follows: TGCGCCAGCAGCTTGGCCGCGGTAGCGCGGAACACCGGGGAGCTGTTTTTT.

This clonotype was found a few times. The chain recombines TRBV12-3 or TRBV12-4 with TRBJ1-5; D gene unclear. The V end was cut by 3 bases, the J end by 4 bases, with 10 bases between. The CDR3 sequence is 14 residues long. CDR3 protein: CASSLGLPNQPQHF. Written as DNA, the CDR3 is TGTGCCAGCAGTTTGGGCCTTCCTAATCAGCCCCAGCATTTT.

The V gene is TRBV7-9, the J gene TRBJ1-6; D remains ambiguous. Germline CDR1 and CDR2: SEHNR and FQNEAQ (reference sequence). Trimming removed 2 bases at V and 0 bases at J, with 8 bases between. The CDR3 contains 16 residues. Here the CDR3 DNA reads TGTGCCAGCAGCTTAAACCCGAGCTCCTATAATTCACCCCTCCACTTT. As protein: CASSLNPSSYNSPLHF.

The rearrangement joins TRBV7-6 to TRBJ2-7; 7 bases are shared with TRBD2. Looked up from germline, CDR1 is SGHVS and CDR2 is FNYEAQ. The CDR3 extends over 14 amino acids. The trim removed 1 base at V and 4 bases at J, leaving 4 bases unmatched. This CDR3 is CASSLESSGYEQYF. CDR3 in DNA: TGTGCCAGCAGCTTAGAGAGTAGCGGGTACGAGCAGTACTTC.

This clonotype has a handful of counts. The rearrangement uses TRBV14 and TRBJ2-7; no clear D. V was clipped by 6 bases and J by 6 bases, with 18 bases between them. CDR1 is SGHDN and CDR2 is FVKESK in the germline V gene. The length of the CDR3 is 14 residues. DNA of the CDR3: TGTGCCAGCAGTGGAGTCTCTAGAGCCACCGAGCAGTACTTC. It codes for CASSGVSRATEQYF.

This sequence joins TRBV25-1 and TRBJ2-3, with TRBD2 matching over 8 bases. Looked up from germline, CDR1 is MGHDK and CDR2 is SYGVNS. The trim removed 2 bases at V and 6 bases at J, leaving 4 bases unmatched. This CDR3 is built from 14 residues. The CDR3 nucleotides read TGTGCCAGCAGTGAAGCGGGAGGTCGGGATACGCAGTATTTT. Translation gives CASSEAGGRDTQYF.

This clonotype was observed a handful of times. The chain links TRBV7-9 to TRBJ2-5; 9 nucleotides line up with TRBD1. The CDR3 runs 14 residues. Germline V lookup: CDR1 SEHNR, CDR2 FQNEAQ (reference sequence). The V segment lost 5 bases and the J segment 3 bases; nucleotides outside the gene matches: 4. The CDR3 protein is CASSQRDREETQYF. CDR3 nucleotide sequence: TGTGCCAGCAGCCAAAGGGACAGGGAAGAGACCCAGTACTTC.

This clonotype was counted only a few times. J is TRBJ2-1 and V is TRBV29-1; D unresolved. CDR1 is SQVTM, CDR2 ANQGSEA, per germline. The CDR3 extends over 13 amino acids. Trimming pared 5 bases from V and 3 bases from J, leaving 11 bases between. The CDR3 sequence is CSVCVDLYNEQFF. The DNA of the CDR3 is TGCAGCGTTTGCGTGGACCTCTACAATGAGCAGTTCTTC.

The chain combines TRBV7-2 with TRBJ2-1; the D gene is possibly TRBD1 (6 bases). Germline CDR1 is SGHTA and CDR2 is FQGNSA. Trimming left V 3 bases short and J 0 bases short, with 12 bases between. This CDR3 contains 16 residues. CDR3 DNA: TGTGCCAGCAGCTTGTACCGGGACAACTCCTACAATGAGCAGTTCTTC. Its translation: CASSLYRDNSYNEQFF.

Only one count was recorded for this clonotype. This chain uses TRBV4-1 with TRBJ2-7; D is perhaps TRBD1 (6 bases). Germline V gives CDR1 MGHRA, CDR2 YSYEKL. CDR3 length equals 16 residues. Trimming removed 2 bases from V and 3 bases from J, with 17 bases in between. CDR3 protein: CASSQQTGNGNYEQYF. The CDR3 region has the DNA TGCGCCAGCAGCCAACAAACAGGGAATGGGAACTACGAGCAGTACTTC.

The chain links TRBV11-2 to TRBJ2-3; the D gene is possibly TRBD2 (5 bases). V shed 7 bases and J shed 0 bases, with 11 bases lying between them. Germline loops: CDR1 SGHAT, CDR2 FQNNGV. The CDR3 runs 14 residues. The CDR3 here is CASKLAASTDTQYF. In DNA, the CDR3 is TGTGCCAGCAAGCTAGCAGCTAGCACAGATACGCAGTATTTT.

This clonotype was detected a few times. The V call is TRBV28, the J call TRBJ2-3; D is ambiguous. CDR3 length: 12 amino acids. The germline V and J ends were trimmed by 4 bases and 6 bases, with 8 bases remaining between them. Germline V CDR1 and CDR2: MDHEN, SYDVKM. As DNA, the CDR3 is TGTGCCAGCAGTTGGACGGTCGATACGCAGTATTTT. Translated, it gives CASSWTVDTQYF.

The chain links TRBV10-3 to TRBJ2-1; D gene ambiguous. Germline assignment: CDR1 ENHRY and CDR2 SYGVKD. The CDR3 extends over 14 amino acids. The V end was cut by 2 bases, the J end by 9 bases, with 14 bases between. CDR3 amino acids: CAISEPSLRSEQFF. The CDR3 DNA sequence: TGTGCCATCAGTGAGCCATCCCTTCGGTCTGAGCAGTTCTTC.

The V and J genes are TRBV27 and TRBJ1-1, with 7 bases matching TRBD1. J was trimmed by 3 bases and V by 3 bases; bases with no gene match: 4. The CDR3 consists of 14 residues. Germline V gene lookup returns CDR1 MNHEY and CDR2 SMNVEV (reference sequence). DNA of the CDR3: TGTGCCAGCAGTTTCGCACAGGGGTACACTGAAGCTTTCTTT. It yields the protein CASSFAQGYTEAFF.

Ten or more counts support this clonotype. The rearrangement uses TRBV27 and TRBJ1-6; a weak D match, TRBD1 (6 bases). Trimming took 3 bases from V and 9 from J, leaving 12 bases between them. The germline CDR1 and CDR2 sequences are MNHEY and SMNVEV (reference sequence). The CDR3 totals 14 residues. CDR3 sequence: CASSFPGASSPLHF. As DNA, the CDR3 is TGTGCCAGCAGTTTCCCAGGGGCGAGTTCACCCCTCCACTTT.

This chain connects TRBV28 to TRBJ2-5, with a weak D call TRBD1 (5 bases). Germline V gene sequence: CDR1 MDHEN, CDR2 SYDVKM. V was trimmed by 3 bases and J by 5 bases, leaving 13 bases between them. There are 14 residues in the CDR3. The CDR3 loop is CASSFGGARETQYF. The CDR3 nucleotides are TGTGCCAGCAGTTTCGGTGGGGCGCGGGAGACCCAGTACTTC.

This clonotype was seen a handful of times. The chain couples TRBV18 to TRBJ1-4; D perhaps matches TRBD1 (5 bases). The V end was cut by 1 base, the J end by 0 bases, with 6 bases between. Germline CDR1 is KGHSH and CDR2 is LQKENI. The CDR3 consists of 15 residues. DNA for the CDR3: TGTGCCAGCTCACCACAGGGGCCAACTAATGAAAAACTGTTTTTT. Translating it yields CASSPQGPTNEKLFF. Using reference TRBV18 and TRBJ1-4 for the parts outside the CDR3, the full variable domain is NAGVMQNPRHLVRRRGQEARLRCSPMKGHSHVYWYRQLPEEGLKFMVYLQKENIIDESGMPKERFSAEFPKEGPSILRIQQVVRGDSAAYFCASSPQGPTNEKLFFGSGTQLSVL.

The CDR3 loop reads CASSLSVQDTQYF. The DNA for the CDR3 is TGTGCCAGCAGTTTATCCGTCCAGGATACGCAGTATTTT. The rearrangement uses TRBV27 and TRBJ2-3; D remains unclear. CDR1 and CDR2 (germline): MNHEY, SMNVEV (reference sequence). The germline V and J ends were trimmed by 0 bases and 6 bases, with 7 bases remaining between them. This CDR3 has 13 amino acids.

The chain is built from TRBV4-3 and TRBJ1-4, with TRBD1 as a possible D gene (5 bases). This CDR3 has 16 amino acids. Germline CDR1 reads LGHNA; CDR2 reads YSLEER. Between the trimmed V and J ends, which lost 0 bases and 8 bases, there was a span of 16 bases. The CDR3 here is CASSQDLRARGEKLFF. In DNA, the CDR3 is TGCGCCAGCAGCCAAGATTTACGGGCCCGGGGCGAAAAACTGTTTTTT.